The entry below gives a single T cell receptor (beta chain) sequence along with its context. From the 5' RACE reads, TCRdb lists one entry per CDR3 protein and no DNA. The listing contains 350,000 to 500,000 distinct CDR3 sequences. The sample is drawn from a study of monozygotic twins with inflammatory bowel disease. Germline loops: CDR1 SQVTM, CDR2 ANQGSEA. The CDR3 runs to 14 residues. This receptor was obtained from a human donor with ulcerative colitis or Crohn's disease, or a healthy co-twin of an affected twin (not recorded which). The specimen was blood. V and J are TRBV29-1 and TRBJ2-7; no DNA is available, so the TRBD2 call from TCRdb remains unchecked. The CDR3 spells CSAAGGRGSYEQYF.